Sequencing of this T cell receptor beta chain was carried out in a study of CD8 T cells in ankylosing spondylitis. Library preparation for TCR beta used quantitative 5'-RACE with molecular barcodes. Via MiXCR, TCRdb re-called the 5' RACE reads, giving one row per CDR3 protein. This table holds more than 35,000 distinct CDR3 sequences, around 2.8% found once. This clonotype was seen at least ten times. The antigen is not known. The CDR3 totals 16 residues. Germline CDR1 SGDLS, CDR2 YYNGEE. Trimming stripped 0 bases from V and 4 bases from J, with 16 bases between. Study outcomes and limitations: Disease-linked clones were found to be CD8+ and relatively rare in peripheral blood. A TCR beta motif of 7 to 9 highly homologous variants seemed to mark ankylosing spondylitis blood. The authors reported significant enrichment of disease-linked clones in matched ankylosing spondylitis synovial fluid.

The clonotype comes from a male donor with ankylosing spondylitis or in good health (not recorded which). The chain employs TRBV9 and TRBJ1-1, with a possible D match to TRBD1 (5 bases). The sample comprised blood, either unsorted or a sorted T cell fraction (not recorded which). The CDR3 loop reads CASSVAPSGRTTEAFF. As DNA, the CDR3 is TGTGCCAGCAGCGTAGCTCCCTCGGGGCGGACCACTGAAGCTTTCTTT.